Below, 11 T cell receptor beta chains from the same sample are listed, as sequenced in a study of PD-1 blockade in classical Hodgkin lymphoma. Relapses following autologous stem cell transplantation were seen in all patients, with brentuximab vedotin exposure varying. Clones were read by immunoSEQ multiplex PCR, and TCRdb kept only the in-frame ones, dropping some. The sample carries 110,000 or so clones, roughly 87% recorded once. The source was peripheral blood mononuclear cells (PBMCs), collected before the second cycle of nivolumab. The receptors originated from a human donor with classical Hodgkin lymphoma.

This chain links TRBV9 with TRBJ1-2, with D uncertain. Looked up from germline, CDR1 is SGDLS and CDR2 is YYNGEE. V was pared by 0 bases and J by 2 bases, with 8 bases between. This CDR3 is 14 amino acids long. DNA of the CDR3: TGTGCCAGCAGCGTAGATATCAGCAACTATGGCTACACCTTC. Translated: CASSVDISNYGYTF.

V usage is TRBV7-2 and J usage is TRBJ2-7; D remains unclear. Germline lookup yields CDR1 SGHTA and CDR2 FQGNSA. The CDR3 has 14 residues. V shed 3 bases and J shed 4 bases, with 13 bases lying between them. The CDR3 sequence: CASSFSASNYEQYF. DNA for the CDR3: TGTGCCAGCAGCTTCTCCGCGAGTAATTACGAGCAGTACTTC.

The V call is TRBV4-2, the J call TRBJ2-1; 11 bases fit TRBD2. The junction had 8 bases not matched to a gene; V was cut back by 2 bases and J by 8 bases. The germline CDR1 and CDR2 sequences are LGHNA and YNFKEQ. This CDR3 comprises 16 residues. The CDR3 sequence: CASSQTLAGVVHEQFF. The CDR3 region has the DNA TGTGCCAGCAGCCAAACACTAGCGGGAGTAGTCCATGAGCAGTTCTTC.

This sequence joins TRBV2 and TRBJ2-1, with D unresolved. This CDR3 region has 12 residues. Germline V lookup: CDR1 SNHLY, CDR2 FYNNEI. V shed 3 bases and J shed 4 bases, with 4 bases lying between them. Here the CDR3 reads CASSEGYNEQFF. The CDR3 DNA reads TGTGCCAGCAGTGAGGGATACAATGAGCAGTTCTTC.

The CDR3 here is CASSQDWRIGGSTETQYF. The CDR3 DNA follows: TGCGCCAGCAGCCAAGATTGGCGTATAGGGGGGAGTACGGAGACCCAGTACTTC. This rearrangement joins TRBV4-3 to TRBJ2-5; D is tentatively TRBD1 or TRBD2 (6 bases each). Trimming took off 0 bases at V and 5 bases at J, with 22 bases between the two ends. The CDR3 is made up of 18 amino acids. The germline CDR1 and CDR2 sequences are LGHNA and YSLEER.

V is TRBV10-1 and J is TRBJ2-7, with a weak D call TRBD2 (6 bases). The ends were cut back, 6 bases at V and 4 bases at J, with 22 bases in the middle. The CDR3 totals 16 residues. CDR1 is WNHNN and CDR2 is SYGVQD in the germline V gene (reference sequence). The CDR3 coding sequence is TGCGCCAGCAGGGTCCGGGACTCGATCCTTGGGTACGAGCAGTACTTC. It specifies CASRVRDSILGYEQYF.

This clone has a handful of counts. J is TRBJ2-4 and V is TRBV2, with TRBD2 matching over 8 bases. Trimming at V came to 7 bases and at J to 6 bases, leaving 8 bases not matched to a gene. Germline V lookup: CDR1 SNHLY, CDR2 FYNNEI. The CDR3 is 14 residues long. In nucleotides, the CDR3 is TGTGCCAGCATGTTACTAGCGGCAGTAAACATTCAGTACTTC. Amino acid sequence: CASMLLAAVNIQYF.

In this sample, this clone turned up once. The rearrangement joins TRBV5-1 to TRBJ1-4; D might be TRBD1 (5 bases). This CDR3 has 12 residues. Germline V gives CDR1 SGHRS, CDR2 YFSETQ. The V end was cut by 7 bases, the J end by 7 bases, with 11 bases between. The CDR3 sequence: CASVRRGEKLFF. The CDR3, as DNA: TGCGCCAGCGTCCGGAGGGGTGAAAAACTGTTTTTT.

The chain combines TRBV6-1 with TRBJ1-3; unclear D gene. The germline V gene has CDR1 MNHNS and CDR2 SASEGT. CDR3 length: 13 residues. Trimming took off 7 bases at V and 2 bases at J, with 9 bases between the two ends. CDR3 bases: TGTGCCAGCACCGCAGGTCCTGGAAACACCATATATTTT. Encoded protein: CASTAGPGNTIYF.

This CDR3 reads CASSLVGSPGDTQYF. CDR3 nucleotide sequence: TGTGCCAGCAGCTTAGTCGGGAGCCCGGGAGATACGCAGTATTTT. This rearrangement joins TRBV11-3 to TRBJ2-3; D is perhaps TRBD2 (6 bases). The CDR3 totals 15 residues. Trimming pared 1 base from V and 5 bases from J, leaving 13 bases between. Germline loops: CDR1 SGHNT, CDR2 YENEEA.

The chain combines TRBV7-9 with TRBJ1-2; no clear D. CDR1 and CDR2 (germline): SEHNR, FQNEAQ (reference sequence). The CDR3 loop spans 12 amino acids. V was shortened by 10 bases and J by 8 bases, with 17 bases between the two germline ends. In DNA, the CDR3 is TGTGCCACCCACTCGGGCTCAGAAGGCTACACCTTC. Protein product: CATHSGSEGYTF.